The rows below give T cell receptor beta chains drawn from one sample of a study of blood T cell repertoires in COVID-19. Method: immunoSEQ multiplex PCR; TCRdb's copy keeps in-frame clones and lacks some. The data show some 45,000 clones, approximately 85% seen once. Sequencing was carried out using peripheral blood. The receptors were gathered from an elderly woman with acute or convalescent COVID-19. CDR3s include the opening cysteine and the closing phenylalanine or tryptophan. The order of the fields is J gene, D gene, V gene, clone size, CDR3 DNA, CDR3 protein. A D gene is named only where the DNA matches it firmly. Expanded clones get a size class; other rows say once, few or many, or leave the size out.

J: TRBJ2-1
D: TRBD2
V: TRBV6-5
size: .
DNA: TGTGCCAGCAGTTACCGACTAGCGGGAGGTGGTAATGAGCAGTTCTTC
CDR3: CASSYRLAGGGNEQFF

J: TRBJ2-1
D: .
V: TRBV5-1
size: .
DNA: TGCGCCAGCAGCTCGCCGAGTGAGCAGTTCTTC
CDR3: CASSSPSEQFF

J: TRBJ2-1
D: TRBD1
V: TRBV12-3/TRBV12-4
size: .
DNA: TGTGCCAGCAGACAGGGGCCGGGTGAGCAGTTCTTC
CDR3: CASRQGPGEQFF

J: TRBJ1-2
D: TRBD1
V: TRBV25-1
size: .
DNA: TGTGCCAGCAGACAGGGGGACTATGGCTACACCTTC
CDR3: CASRQGDYGYTF

J: TRBJ1-6
D: .
V: TRBV12-3/TRBV12-4
size: once
DNA: TGTGCCAGCAGTGGTCCGGGGGAGTCCCTCCACTTT
CDR3: CASSGPGESLHF

J: TRBJ2-1
D: TRBD1
V: TRBV19
size: .
DNA: TGTGCCAGTAGTCGCTCCGGGACAGGGAATGAGCAGTTCTTC
CDR3: CASSRSGTGNEQFF

J: TRBJ1-2
D: .
V: TRBV28
size: few
DNA: TGTGCCAGCAGAACACAGGGTGAGGGCTACACCTTC
CDR3: CASRTQGEGYTF

J: TRBJ2-2
D: TRBD2
V: TRBV29-1
size: .
DNA: TGCAGCGTTAGACTAGCTCCCGGGGAGCTGTTTTTT
CDR3: CSVRLAPGELFF

J: TRBJ2-7
D: .
V: TRBV7-9
size: once
DNA: TGTGCCAGCAGCTTAGAGTCCGGACATCATACCTACGAGCAGTACTTC
CDR3: CASSLESGHHTYEQYF

J: TRBJ2-7
D: .
V: TRBV7-2
size: .
DNA: TGTGCCAGCAGCTCTTACAGGGGGGGCTCCTACGAGCAGTACTTC
CDR3: CASSSYRGGSYEQYF

J: TRBJ2-6
D: .
V: TRBV5-1
size: .
DNA: TGCGCCAGCAGCCCGGAGCCGGGTGGGGCCAACGTCCTGACTTTC
CDR3: CASSPEPGGANVLTF

J: TRBJ2-2
D: .
V: TRBV7-8
size: .
DNA: TGTGCCAGCAGCTTACTGGCTAGCCAAGGCACCGGGGAGCTGTTTTTT
CDR3: CASSLLASQGTGELFF

J: TRBJ2-7
D: TRBD2
V: TRBV7-6
size: once
DNA: TGTGCCAGCAGCCAAGGCGGAGGGACTAGCGGGGCCTACGAGCAGTACTTC
CDR3: CASSQGGGTSGAYEQYF

J: TRBJ2-7
D: TRBD2
V: TRBV11-2
size: .
DNA: TGTGCCAGCAGCCTTACCCTACTAGCGGGGAACGACGAGCAGTACTTC
CDR3: CASSLTLLAGNDEQYF

J: TRBJ1-6
D: TRBD1
V: TRBV28
size: .
DNA: TGTGCCAGCAGTTTCCGGAGGACAGGGGCTTATTCACCCCTCCACTTT
CDR3: CASSFRRTGAYSPLHF

J: TRBJ2-1
D: .
V: TRBV7-2
size: .
DNA: TGTGCCAGCAGTTCTCGGACTAATGAGCAGTTCTTC
CDR3: CASSSRTNEQFF

J: TRBJ2-5
D: .
V: TRBV20-1
size: .
DNA: TGCAGTGCTCTGGCGGGGGCCGCCCAGTACTTC
CDR3: CSALAGAAQYF

J: TRBJ1-2
D: TRBD1
V: TRBV18
size: .
DNA: TGTGCCAGCTCAGAGGGACAGGGACCCACCTATGGCTACACCTTC
CDR3: CASSEGQGPTYGYTF

J: TRBJ2-3
D: TRBD1
V: TRBV6-1
size: .
DNA: TGTGCCAGCAGTGAATTGGGACAGAAGACAGATACGCAGTATTTT
CDR3: CASSELGQKTDTQYF

J: TRBJ2-3
D: TRBD2
V: TRBV11-3
size: .
DNA: TGTGCCAGCAGCTTCAGCGGGGGAGCCACAGATACGCAGTATTTT
CDR3: CASSFSGGATDTQYF

J: TRBJ1-4
D: TRBD1
V: TRBV3-1/TRBV3-2
size: .
DNA: TGTGCCAGCAGCCAGGGACAGTTGGGTGAAAAACTGTTTTTT
CDR3: CASSQGQLGEKLFF

J: TRBJ2-1
D: TRBD2
V: TRBV28
size: .
DNA: TGTGCCAGCAGTCTCCTCGGGGGGTCGTACAATGAGCAGTTCTTC
CDR3: CASSLLGGSYNEQFF

J: TRBJ2-1
D: TRBD2
V: TRBV14
size: .
DNA: TGTGCCAGCCAAAGCGGGAGCGCCTACAATGAGCAGTTCTTC
CDR3: CASQSGSAYNEQFF

J: TRBJ1-1
D: TRBD1
V: TRBV9
size: once
DNA: TGTGCCAGTACGATGGGGACAGGGGCCTTCAACACTGAAGCTTTCTTT
CDR3: CASTMGTGAFNTEAFF

J: TRBJ1-6
D: TRBD1
V: TRBV30
size: .
DNA: TGTGCCTGGAGCGCAGGGGGACCCCAGGTACCCCTCCACTTT
CDR3: CAWSAGGPQVPLHF

J: TRBJ2-3
D: TRBD2
V: TRBV25-1
size: .
DNA: TGTGCCAGCAGTGAGAGCGGGACGGCAGATACGCAGTATTTT
CDR3: CASSESGTADTQYF

J: TRBJ2-1
D: TRBD2
V: TRBV7-2
size: medium-sized
DNA: TGTGCCAGCAGCCGGGACTATCCGAACAATGAGCAGTTCTTC
CDR3: CASSRDYPNNEQFF

J: TRBJ2-2
D: .
V: TRBV30
size: few
DNA: TGTGCCTGCAGGGGGGCGGGTACCTACACCGGGGAGCTGTTTTTT
CDR3: CACRGAGTYTGELFF

J: TRBJ2-7
D: TRBD2
V: TRBV6-5
size: .
DNA: TGTGCCAGCAGTTACGGGACTAGCTACTCCTACGAGCAGTACTTC
CDR3: CASSYGTSYSYEQYF

J: TRBJ1-4
D: .
V: TRBV10-3
size: .
DNA: TGTGCCATCAGTGACAGGGGCGGTGAAAAACTGTTTTTT
CDR3: CAISDRGGEKLFF

J: TRBJ2-1
D: TRBD2
V: TRBV11-2
size: .
DNA: TGTGCCAGCAGCTGGACTAGCGGCGACAATGAGCAGTTCTTC
CDR3: CASSWTSGDNEQFF

J: TRBJ1-5
D: TRBD1
V: TRBV24-1
size: .
DNA: TGTGCCACCAGTGATTCAGGGGGCGGTCAGCCCCAGCATTTT
CDR3: CATSDSGGGQPQHF

J: TRBJ1-2
D: TRBD1
V: TRBV5-1
size: .
DNA: TGCGCCAGCAGACGGGGGGCCCAGACAGGGGGAGGCTATGGCTACACCTTC
CDR3: CASRRGAQTGGGYGYTF

J: TRBJ1-3
D: .
V: TRBV15
size: .
DNA: TGTGCCACCAGCAGAGATGGGAGTTACGGATCCTCTGGAAACACCATATATTTT
CDR3: CATSRDGSYGSSGNTIYF

J: TRBJ2-1
D: .
V: TRBV10-3
size: .
DNA: TGTGCCATCAGTGAGTCAAAGGGACAATTCAACAATGAGCAGTTCTTC
CDR3: CAISESKGQFNNEQFF

J: TRBJ2-7
D: TRBD2
V: TRBV20-1
size: .
DNA: TGCAGTGCTAGTCCCCCTGGCACTAGCGCACGCCACGAGCAGTACTTC
CDR3: CSASPPGTSARHEQYF

J: TRBJ1-2
D: .
V: TRBV7-8
size: .
DNA: TGTGCCAGCAGCTTAGGCCCAGGTAGTGGCTACACCTTC
CDR3: CASSLGPGSGYTF

J: TRBJ1-4
D: TRBD1
V: TRBV7-9
size: .
DNA: TGTGCCAGCAGCCCCGGACAGGGGATTAATGAAAAACTGTTTTTT
CDR3: CASSPGQGINEKLFF

J: TRBJ2-1
D: .
V: TRBV27
size: .
DNA: TGTGCCAGCAGTGCAATTCTTAGAGCGGATAGCTCCTACAATGAGCAGTTCTTC
CDR3: CASSAILRADSSYNEQFF

J: TRBJ1-2
D: .
V: TRBV5-6
size: .
DNA: TGTGCCAGCAGCTTGTATCTCTATAACTATGGCTACACCTTC
CDR3: CASSLYLYNYGYTF

J: TRBJ2-6
D: .
V: TRBV9
size: .
DNA: TGTGCCAGCAGCGCCCAGAGAGGGACTGGGGCCAACGTCCTGACTTTC
CDR3: CASSAQRGTGANVLTF

J: TRBJ1-4
D: TRBD1
V: TRBV3-1/TRBV3-2
size: .
DNA: TGTGCCAGCAGCACTCGACAGGGGGCTAATGAAAAACTGTTTTTT
CDR3: CASSTRQGANEKLFF

J: TRBJ1-1
D: .
V: TRBV28
size: .
DNA: TGTGCCAGCAGTCCTGGCGGGAACATGAACACTGAAGCTTTCTTT
CDR3: CASSPGGNMNTEAFF

J: TRBJ1-1
D: TRBD1
V: TRBV7-2
size: .
DNA: TGTGCCAGCAGCGCTCCCGGGACAGTGAACACTGAAGCTTTCTTT
CDR3: CASSAPGTVNTEAFF

J: TRBJ2-5
D: .
V: TRBV3-1/TRBV3-2
size: once
DNA: TGTGCCAGCAGCCCCGGACTGACGATAACGACCCAGTACTTC
CDR3: CASSPGLTITTQYF

J: TRBJ1-1
D: .
V: TRBV5-5
size: .
DNA: TGTGCCAGCAGCTTGGCCTGGCGGGACACTGAAGCTTTCTTT
CDR3: CASSLAWRDTEAFF

J: TRBJ2-7
D: .
V: TRBV7-8
size: few
DNA: TGTGCCAGCAGCTTACCGGGTCCCTACGAGCAGTACTTC
CDR3: CASSLPGPYEQYF

J: TRBJ2-2
D: TRBD2
V: TRBV7-2
size: few
DNA: TGTGCCAGCAGCTTAATCGGGACTAGCGATGGAACCGGGGAGCTGTTTTTT
CDR3: CASSLIGTSDGTGELFF

J: TRBJ1-1
D: .
V: TRBV2
size: .
DNA: TGTGCCAGCAGTGGCCAGGTGAACACTGAAGCTTTCTTT
CDR3: CASSGQVNTEAFF

J: TRBJ1-2
D: .
V: TRBV2
size: .
DNA: TGTGCCAGCAGCGAGGACAGTTTCTATGGCTACACCTTC
CDR3: CASSEDSFYGYTF